Below are 17 T cell receptor beta chains sequenced from a single sample in a study of Graves' ophthalmopathy and Graves' hyperthyroidism. The TCR beta CDR3 regions underwent amplification from RNA transcripts. First-round RT-PCR with HTBI primers preceded a second-round multiplex PCR. TCRdb independently ran MiXCR on the multiplex PCR reads; one entry per CDR3 protein. The data show hundreds of thousands of distinct CDR3 sequences, roughly 40% seen once. Sequences were obtained from peripheral blood. The source of these receptors is an adult man with Graves' ophthalmopathy.

On this clonotype: The junction and the germline gene differ at one end; a read error may be behind it. This chain connects TRBV7-9 to TRBJ2-7; D is perhaps TRBD2 (6 bases). The CDR3 spans 14 residues. Germline assignment: CDR1 SEHNR and CDR2 FQNEAQ (reference sequence). The CDR3 loop reads CANSLAGGAYEQYF. The CDR3 region has the DNA TGTGCCAACAGCTTAGCCGGGGGAGCATACGAGCAGTACTTC.

This clonotype was seen many times. The J gene is TRBJ1-4, the V gene TRBV29-1, with D unclear. CDR1 is SQVTM and CDR2 is ANQGSEA in the germline V gene. V gave up 7 bases and J gave up 0 bases, with 9 bases separating them. The CDR3 sequence is 13 residues long. The CDR3 DNA sequence: TGCAGCGGTGCCCTCGCAACTAATGAAAAACTGTTTTTT. This codes for CSGALATNEKLFF.

This chain links TRBV25-1 with TRBJ1-4; no firm D call. The CDR3 is 13 residues long. V lost 3 bases and J 7 bases, leaving 9 bases between the germline ends. Germline loops: CDR1 MGHDK, CDR2 SYGVNS. The CDR3 here is CASSDSATEKLFF. The CDR3 bases are TGTGCCAGCAGTGATAGTGCTACTGAAAAACTGTTTTTT.

Many counts were recorded for this clonotype. V is TRBV6-4 and J is TRBJ1-6, with a possible D match to TRBD1 (5 bases). Trimming took off 2 bases at V and 7 bases at J, with 9 bases between the two ends. Germline V gene data show CDR1 as MRHNA and CDR2 as SNTAGT. There are 14 residues in the CDR3. The CDR3 DNA is TGTGCCAGCAGTGACCGGGACGGGAATTCACCCCTCCACTTT. Residues: CASSDRDGNSPLHF.

The sample holds a few counts of this clonotype. CDR3 nucleotide sequence: TGTGCCACCAGTGAGACAGGGCGGGGAGAGACCCAGCATTTT. This gives the protein CATSETGRGETQHF. The chain couples TRBV24-1 to TRBJ1-5; 7 nucleotides agree with TRBD1. The CDR3 is 14 amino acids. CDR1 and CDR2 (germline): KGHDR, SFDVKD. V trimming: 4 bases; J trimming: 11 bases; junction bases outside the gene matches: 10.

This chain connects TRBV7-9 to TRBJ2-2; TRBD1 agrees at 9 bases. The CDR3 is 17 amino acids. Germline values: CDR1 SEHNR, CDR2 FQNEAQ (reference sequence). V trimming: 5 bases; J trimming: 1 base; junction bases outside the gene matches: 8. The DNA for the CDR3 is TGTGCCAGCAGCCCGACACCGGGACAGGGGAACACCGGGGAGCTGTTTTTT. It is translated as CASSPTPGQGNTGELFF.

This clonotype was observed a few times. The gene calls are TRBV7-9 and TRBJ1-4, with D maybe TRBD1 (6 bases). The CDR3 loop spans 15 amino acids. The V and J ends lost 5 bases and 8 bases respectively, with 18 bases between them. The germline CDR1 and CDR2 sequences are SEHNR and FQNEAQ (reference sequence). This CDR3 is CASSGDTGFLEKLFF. For the CDR3, the DNA is TGTGCCAGCAGCGGGGACACAGGGTTCTTGGAAAAACTGTTTTTT.

The chain is built from TRBV12-3 or TRBV12-4 and TRBJ1-6; D is perhaps TRBD1 (6 bases). V lost 4 bases and J 4 bases, leaving 14 bases between the germline ends. There are 16 residues in the CDR3. The CDR3 DNA reads as TGTGCCAGCAGTTCCAAACAGGGAGGGTATAATTCACCCCTCCACTTT. Translating it yields CASSSKQGGYNSPLHF.

This sequence joins TRBV19 and TRBJ2-2; a possible D gene is TRBD1 (6 bases). Deletions cut 3 bases from V and 0 bases from J, with 17 bases between. Germline-derived CDR1 and CDR2 are LNHDA and SQIVND (reference sequence). The CDR3 loop spans 18 amino acids. The CDR3 spells CASSIDRVGQTNTGELFF. CDR3 bases: TGTGCCAGTAGTATTGATAGGGTCGGACAGACGAACACCGGGGAGCTGTTTTTT.

This clonotype was counted at least ten times. The rearrangement links TRBV7-3 to TRBJ2-7; TRBD1 matches 11 bases. CDR1 and CDR2 from the germline V gene are SGHTA and FQGTGA. The junction had 1 base not matched to a gene; V was cut back by 0 bases and J by 6 bases. The CDR3 contains 14 residues. The CDR3 loop reads CASSLTGTGGEQYF. The DNA of the CDR3 is TGTGCCAGCAGCTTAACCGGGACAGGGGGCGAGCAGTACTTC. Variable domain in full (rest from reference TRBV7-3 and TRBJ2-7): GAGVSQTPSNKVTEKGKYVELRCDPISGHTALYWYRQSLGQGPEFLIYFQGTGAADDSGLPNDRFFAVRPEGSVSTLKIQRTERGDSAVYLCASSLTGTGGEQYFGPGTRLTVT.

In the case of this clonotype: The conserved phenylalanine or tryptophan normally closing the CDR3 is absent here, so this likely arose from a read error. This chain joins TRBV5-6 and TRBJ1-1; D remains ambiguous. The CDR3 totals 14 residues. Germline V gene lookup returns CDR1 SGHDT and CDR2 YYEEEE. CDR3 amino acids: CTSSPKAKESRAFY. The CDR3 nucleotides are TGTACCAGCAGCCCGAAAGCTAAGGAGTCGAGGGCTTTCTAT.

The CDR3 is CASSFGRTGKLFF. Written as DNA, the CDR3 is TGTGCCAGCAGTTTCGGCAGGACGGGAAAACTGTTTTTT. This chain uses TRBV28 with TRBJ1-4; no clear D gene. Trimming stripped 3 bases from V and 10 bases from J, with 12 bases between. This CDR3 comprises 13 residues. Germline CDR1 MDHEN, CDR2 SYDVKM.

In its sample, this clonotype was seen a few times. The chain joins TRBV7-4 to TRBJ1-1; D gene uncertain. From germline, CDR1 is SGHVT and CDR2 SQSDAQ. The V and J ends lost 5 bases and 10 bases respectively, with 14 bases between them. The length of the CDR3 is 12 residues. The CDR3 DNA follows: TGTGCCAGCAGCCCTGAAGGCCGTCGAGCTTTCTTT. This sequence encodes CASSPEGRRAFF.

There are a few counts of this clonotype. This chain links TRBV14 with TRBJ1-1; D is possibly TRBD1 (6 bases). With 3 bases removed from V and 2 bases from J, the gap between germline ends came to 13 bases. Germline V CDR1 and CDR2: SGHDN, FVKESK. The CDR3 has 15 residues. The chain's CDR3 is CASSQSGTPNTEAFF. The CDR3 bases are TGTGCCAGCAGCCAGAGCGGGACACCTAACACTGAAGCTTTCTTT.

A note on this clonotype: A much larger clone lies a single base off, so this may be a read error. CDR3 sequence: CASRIITGAEAFF. The CDR3 nucleotides are TGTGCCAGTAGGATCATAACAGGGGCTGAAGCTTTCTTT. The chain recombines TRBV19 with TRBJ1-1, with 7 bases identical to TRBD1. CDR1 is LNHDA and CDR2 is SQIVND in the germline V gene (reference sequence). After removal of 6 bases from V and 6 bases from J, the junction contained 7 bases not matched to a gene. CDR3 length: 13 residues.

In regard to this clonotype: At one end the junction does not follow the germline gene, possibly because of a read error. This CDR3 reads CAISELSGGATYNEQFF. In DNA, the CDR3 is TGTGCCATCAGTGAGTTAAGCGGGGGAGCCACGTACAATGAGCAGTTCTTC. The chain is built from TRBV24-1 and TRBJ2-1, with 8 bases identical to TRBD2. Germline V gene sequence: CDR1 KGHDR, CDR2 SFDVKD. The CDR3 sequence is 17 residues long.

This chain connects TRBV12-3 or TRBV12-4 to TRBJ2-7; D is tentatively TRBD1 or TRBD2 (7 bases each). The V gene lost 5 bases and the J gene lost 5 bases, with 16 bases spanning the gap. The length of the CDR3 is 14 residues. CDR3 region: CASSERDSFDEQYF. The CDR3 region has the DNA TGTGCCAGCAGTGAGCGGGACAGTTTCGACGAGCAGTACTTC.